The present T cell receptor beta chain was sequenced within a study of control samples from healthy donors and cancer patients. Germline V gene data show CDR1 as SGHRS and CDR2 as YFSETQ. The V and J ends lost 1 base and 6 bases respectively, with 13 bases between them. CDR3 length equals 15 residues. Only in-frame clones appear in the TCRdb table, and some are missing; sequencing was by immunoSEQ multiplex PCR. The sample shows approximately 120,000 clones, about 90% of them seen only once. The receptor was isolated from a man between 18 and 29 years old in good health. Sample: blood. The rearrangement links TRBV5-1 to TRBJ2-2; possibly TRBD2 for D (6 bases). The CDR3 here is CASSLPGVIAGELFF. As DNA, the CDR3 is TGCGCCAGCAGCTTGCCGGGAGTGATCGCCGGGGAGCTGTTTTTT.